The following is a TCR beta chain sequence with its context. This entry belongs to a study of T-cell reconstitution after alpha-beta-depleted transplantation in children. Using unique molecular identifiers, the investigators prepared the TCRbeta library. TCRdb passed the PCR reads through MiXCR, listing each CDR3 protein once. The sample has hundreds of thousands of distinct CDR3 sequences, roughly 13% seen once. V lost 5 bases and J lost 6; bases outside the gene matches: 4. Germline CDR1 LNHNV, CDR2 YYDKDF (reference sequence). CDR3 length: 15 amino acids. The TCR sequence derives from a girl aged 2 to 9 with congenital amegakaryocytic thrombocytopenia, due to receive a stem cell transplant. This material consisted of PBMCs, taken before TCRalphabeta/CD19-depleted stem cell transplant. The gene calls are TRBV15 and TRBJ1-6; 10 bases are shared with TRBD1. CDR3 DNA sequence: TGTGCCACCAGCGGTCGGACAGGGGGTAATTCACCCCTCCACTTT. Protein sequence: CATSGRTGGNSPLHF.